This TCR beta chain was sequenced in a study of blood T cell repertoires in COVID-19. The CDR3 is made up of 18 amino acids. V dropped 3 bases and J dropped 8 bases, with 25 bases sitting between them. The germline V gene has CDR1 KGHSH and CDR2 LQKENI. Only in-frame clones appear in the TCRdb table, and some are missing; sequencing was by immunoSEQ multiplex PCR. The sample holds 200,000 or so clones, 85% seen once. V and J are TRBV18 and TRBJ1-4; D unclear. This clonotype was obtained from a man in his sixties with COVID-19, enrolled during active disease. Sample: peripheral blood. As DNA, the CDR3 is TGTGCCAGCTCACCCCTCTGGTTGGGTACAAGCCGAGGGGAAAAACTGTTTTTT. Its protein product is CASSPLWLGTSRGEKLFF.